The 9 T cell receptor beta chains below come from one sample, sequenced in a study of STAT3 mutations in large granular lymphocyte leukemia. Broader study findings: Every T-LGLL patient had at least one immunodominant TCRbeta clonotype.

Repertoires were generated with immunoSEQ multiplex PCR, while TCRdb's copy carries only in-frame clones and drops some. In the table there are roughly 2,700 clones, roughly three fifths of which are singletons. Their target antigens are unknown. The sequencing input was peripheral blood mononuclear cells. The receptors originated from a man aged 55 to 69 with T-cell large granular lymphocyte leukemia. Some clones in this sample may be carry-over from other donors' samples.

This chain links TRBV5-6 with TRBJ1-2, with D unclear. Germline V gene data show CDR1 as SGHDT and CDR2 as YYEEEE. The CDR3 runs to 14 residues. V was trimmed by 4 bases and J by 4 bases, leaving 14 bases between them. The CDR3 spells CASSKSSYSYGYTF. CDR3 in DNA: TGTGCCAGCAGCAAATCGAGCTATTCCTATGGCTACACCTTC.

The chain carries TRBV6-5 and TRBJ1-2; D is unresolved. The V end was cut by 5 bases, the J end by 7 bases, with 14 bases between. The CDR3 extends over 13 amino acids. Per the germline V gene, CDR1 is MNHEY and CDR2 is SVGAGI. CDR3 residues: CASSSGGSGGYTF. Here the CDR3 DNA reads TGTGCCAGCAGTAGTGGTGGGTCCGGTGGCTACACCTTC.

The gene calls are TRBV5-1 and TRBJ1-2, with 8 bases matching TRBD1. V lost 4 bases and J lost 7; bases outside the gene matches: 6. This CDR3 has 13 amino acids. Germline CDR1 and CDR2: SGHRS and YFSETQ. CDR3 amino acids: CASSTGQGLGYTF. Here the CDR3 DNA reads TGCGCCAGCAGCACCGGACAGGGCCTTGGCTACACCTTC.

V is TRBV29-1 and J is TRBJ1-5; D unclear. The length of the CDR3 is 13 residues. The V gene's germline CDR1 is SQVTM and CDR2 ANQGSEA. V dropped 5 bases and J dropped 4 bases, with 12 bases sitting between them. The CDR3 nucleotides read TGCAGCGTTACTAACGGGAGGAATCAGCCCCAGCATTTT. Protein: CSVTNGRNQPQHF.

CDR3 sequence (DNA): TGTGCCTGGAGTGGGACAGGGGGAGGTGAAGCTTTCTTT. Translated, it gives CAWSGTGGGEAFF. This chain connects TRBV30 to TRBJ1-1; 10 nucleotides align to TRBD1. V shed 1 base, J shed 7 bases, and the junction held 3 bases outside the gene matches. This CDR3 is 13 amino acids long. Germline V gene lookup returns CDR1 GTSNPN and CDR2 SVGIG (reference sequence).

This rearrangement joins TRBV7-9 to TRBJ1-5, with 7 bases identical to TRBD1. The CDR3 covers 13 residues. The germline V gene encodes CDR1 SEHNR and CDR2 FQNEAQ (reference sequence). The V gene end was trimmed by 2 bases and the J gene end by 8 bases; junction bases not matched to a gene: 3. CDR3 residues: CASSLQGGEPQHF. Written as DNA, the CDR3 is TGTGCCAGCAGCTTACAGGGGGGGGAGCCCCAGCATTTT.

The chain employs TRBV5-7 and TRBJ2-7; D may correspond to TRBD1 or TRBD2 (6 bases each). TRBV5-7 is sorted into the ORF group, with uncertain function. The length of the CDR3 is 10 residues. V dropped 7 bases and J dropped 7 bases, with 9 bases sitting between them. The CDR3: CASLGGEQYV. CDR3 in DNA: TGTGCCAGCCTAGGGGGGGAGCAGTACGTC.

The CDR3 sequence is CASSLMGRLNQPQHF. CDR3 sequence (DNA): TGTGCCAGCAGTTTAATGGGACGCCTCAATCAGCCCCAGCATTTT. The chain links TRBV27 to TRBJ1-5; D possibly corresponds to TRBD1 (5 bases). V gave up 2 bases and J gave up 3 bases, with 11 bases separating them. CDR3 size: 15 residues. Germline loops: CDR1 MNHEY, CDR2 SMNVEV (reference sequence).

The CDR3 sequence: CASSVLATYEQYV. The CDR3 DNA follows: TGTGCCAGCAGTGTACTGGCAACCTACGAGCAGTACGTC. The chain uses TRBV2 and TRBJ2-7; D uncertain. Trimming pared 4 bases from V and 2 bases from J, leaving 9 bases between. Germline CDR1 and CDR2: SNHLY and FYNNEI. The CDR3 has 13 residues.